A selection of T cell receptor beta chains follows, all from one sample in a study of cytomegalovirus exposure and HLA in healthy donors. TCRdb keeps only in-frame clones here, not all; method: immunoSEQ multiplex PCR. The profile shows more than 250,000 clones, around 86% of them singletons. The material sequenced was PBMCs. These receptors were obtained from a woman aged 18-29 years in good health and CMV-seronegative. Each CDR3 is given with its conserved first and last residue.

>TRBV13|TRBJ2-7
CASRAQGTNPQYF
>TRBV7-7|TRBJ2-5
CASSFLGASETQYF
>TRBV6-1|TRBJ2-7
CASSEVDRYEQYF
>TRBV7-2|TRBJ2-7
CASSLAAGGAYEQYF
>TRBV6-6|TRBJ2-1
CASSGKDRGTYNEQFF
>TRBV6-5|TRBJ1-3
CASSPTGPRGNTIYF
>TRBV9|TRBJ1-2
CASSVAGAGGYTF
>TRBV30|TRBJ2-1
CAFRLAGEGGKQFF
>TRBV27|TRBJ2-5
CASSHSGTYGETQYF
>TRBV11-2|TRBJ1-1
CASSLAGQGVFEAFF
>TRBV18|TRBJ1-2
CASSPPTVIYGYTF
>TRBV2|TRBJ2-7
CASARGLSYEQYF
>TRBV9|TRBJ2-3
CASSVGESWFDTQYF
>TRBV4-1|TRBJ2-7
CASSQDFSRNNYEQYF
>TRBV28|TRBJ2-7
CASSSYTYEQYF
>TRBV7-8|TRBJ2-1
CASREGGPSGSGNEQFF
>TRBV5-6|TRBJ2-7
CASSLAHAGSSYEQYF
>TRBV5-1|TRBJ1-2
CASSLAQGVYGYTF
>TRBV6-5|TRBJ1-2
CASSLEVDYTF
>TRBV28|TRBJ1-4
CASSLPTATNEKLFF
>TRBV5-1|TRBJ2-7
CASRPGQGYYEQYF
>TRBV7-9|TRBJ2-7
CASSLALSVLSYEQYF
>TRBV28|TRBJ2-1
CASSLYVAGEQFF
>TRBV27|TRBJ2-7
CASSPQGPASYEQYF
>TRBV6-1|TRBJ2-3
CASSDPFDTQYF
>TRBV4-3|TRBJ2-2
CASSQDRTGDGELFF
>TRBV27|TRBJ2-1
CASRLAGGGNEQFF
>TRBV18|TRBJ2-3
CASSPSRDTQYF
>TRBV2|TRBJ1-1
CAGTRDLNTEAFF
>TRBV11-3|TRBJ1-2
CASSPGQDMGYGYTF
>TRBV28|TRBJ1-4
CATIHGGDLNEKLFF
>TRBV5-1|TRBJ1-1
CASSLKGVETEAFF
>TRBV6-6|TRBJ2-5
CASSLSYRAEETQYF
>TRBV4-3|TRBJ1-5
CASSQDAPGQGIGQPQHF
>TRBV6-5|TRBJ2-7
CASSYSSLAGEQYF
>TRBV6-5|TRBJ2-2
CASSLNTGELFF
>TRBV25-1|TRBJ2-7
CASSNGYEQYF
>TRBV11-2|TRBJ2-1
CASAHLSSGNEQFF
>TRBV5-4|TRBJ2-5
CASSLGLAGGETQYF
>TRBV11-3|TRBJ2-7
CASSRTGGYEQYF
>TRBV14|TRBJ1-2
CASSQAGGRGTANYGYTF
>TRBV9|TRBJ2-2
CASSPTSGTTGELFF
>TRBV14|TRBJ2-7
CASSQGAVSEQYF
>TRBV5-4|TRBJ2-7
CASSLPGGGSPREQYF
>TRBV7-3|TRBJ2-2
CASSPVAGDNTGELFF
>TRBV4-1|TRBJ2-1
CASSQEAPPEQFF